A selection of T cell receptor beta chains follows, all from one sample in a study of T cell responses to AZD1222 COVID-19 vaccine. Measured with immunoSEQ multiplex PCR; TCRdb has only the in-frame clones, and not every one. This sample has 140,000 or so clones, with about nine tenths found just once. The specimen comprised peripheral blood, sampled 28 days after the second AZD1222 dose. These receptors originate from an adult who received the AZD1222 COVID-19 vaccine. Both conserved end residues are part of each CDR3.

v_gene	j_gene	CDR3aa
TRBV3-1/TRBV3-2	TRBJ1-3	CASSQVGEYSGNTIYF
TRBV18	TRBJ2-7	CASSRGQGTAYEQYF
TRBV18	TRBJ2-7	CASSPSPGQGIDEQYF
TRBV18	TRBJ2-3	CASSPGRGGDTQYF
TRBV6-5	TRBJ1-1	CASSYSYRGTEAFF
TRBV18	TRBJ2-6	CASSLQGAEAGANVLTF
TRBV9	TRBJ2-5	CASSTSGTSGSFTQYF
TRBV7-2	TRBJ2-1	CASSLVGTTLNEQFF
TRBV6-5	TRBJ1-4	CATRMPAVRRKLFF
TRBV5-1	TRBJ1-1	CASTPAGENTEAFF
TRBV6-5	TRBJ1-2	CASRGTGTSNYGYTF
TRBV5-8	TRBJ2-5	CASSSPRLAGVQETQYF